These T cell receptor beta chains were read from a single sample in a study of human T cells and chemical hapten exposure. Each CDR3 protein is one row after TCRdb ran MiXCR on the RACE reads. The sample includes about 85,000 distinct CDR3 sequences, approximately 9% seen only once; the top ten take 2.5% to 3%. The sequencing here drew on whole blood, taken in connection with sensitization to the hapten diphenylcyclopropenone (DPC). These receptors originate from a man aged 40-50 years with alopecia areata. Some clones in this sample may be carry-over from other donors' samples. CDR3s include the opening cysteine and the closing phenylalanine or tryptophan. A D gene is named only where the DNA matches it firmly. Some rows have no size entry. The others give once, few or many, or a class for an expanded clone.

>many|TRBJ1-1|TRBV11-3|TRBD1
CASSTGQGDTEAFF
TGTGCCAGCAGCACGGGACAGGGCGACACTGAAGCTTTCTTT
>many|TRBJ1-6|TRBV2|.
CASSEGAGRNSPLHF
TGTGCCAGCAGTGAAGGTGCAGGCAGGAATTCACCCCTCCACTTT
>.|TRBJ2-1|TRBV6-6|TRBD2
CASSYSPGLYNEQFF
TGTGCCAGCAGTTACTCTCCGGGACTATACAATGAGCAGTTCTTC
>many|TRBJ1-1|TRBV29-1|.
CSVETNTEAFF
TGCAGCGTTGAAACGAACACTGAAGCTTTCTTT
>.|TRBJ2-3|TRBV12-3/TRBV12-4|.
CASSPEGGGTDTQYF
TGTGCCAGCAGCCCCGAGGGGGGAGGCACAGATACGCAGTATTTT
>few|TRBJ2-3|TRBV6-5|TRBD2
CASSYGAGTGDTQYF
TGTGCCAGCAGTTACGGAGCGGGAACTGGAGATACGCAGTATTTT
>.|TRBJ1-2|TRBV25-1|TRBD1
CASSEVRDRGHGYTF
TGTGCCAGCAGTGAAGTAAGGGACAGGGGGCATGGCTACACCTTC
>.|TRBJ2-7|TRBV29-1|TRBD1
CSVNRDSPYEQYF
TGCAGCGTTAACCGGGACAGTCCCTACGAGCAGTACTTC
>many|TRBJ2-1|TRBV5-1|TRBD2
CASSLGLLGTYYNEQFF
TGCGCCAGCAGCCTGGGACTACTAGGGACCTACTACAATGAGCAGTTCTTC
>many|TRBJ2-3|TRBV12-3/TRBV12-4|TRBD1
CASSPGTGGTDTQYF
TGTGCCAGCAGTCCCGGGACAGGGGGGACAGATACGCAGTATTTT
>.|TRBJ2-3|TRBV2|TRBD2
CASQPGLAGVTQYF
TGTGCCAGCCAGCCGGGACTAGCGGGAGTTACGCAGTATTTT
>few|TRBJ2-7|TRBV19|.
CASSSGRGFAQQYF
TGTGCCAGTAGCTCGGGAAGGGGTTTTGCTCAGCAGTACTTC
>many|TRBJ1-5|TRBV20-1|.
CSASQGNGPQHF
TGCAGTGCCAGCCAGGGGAACGGGCCCCAGCATTTT
>.|TRBJ2-3|TRBV24-1|TRBD2
CATNAGEGQTDTQYF
TGTGCCACCAACGCGGGAGAGGGTCAGACAGATACGCAGTATTTT
>few|TRBJ1-6|TRBV6-6|.
CASSHRERDSPLHF
TGTGCCAGCAGTCACAGGGAAAGGGATTCACCCCTCCACTTT
>many|TRBJ1-2|TRBV29-1|.
CSVEDLRGPRGYTF
TGCAGCGTTGAAGATCTTCGAGGGCCACGGGGCTACACCTTC
>few|TRBJ1-1|TRBV20-1|TRBD1
CSARRPAGGNTEAFF
TGCAGTGCTAGACGACCGGCAGGGGGAAACACTGAAGCTTTCTTT
>.|TRBJ2-2|TRBV9|TRBD2
CASSVSGRVNTGELFF
TGTGCCAGCAGCGTTAGCGGGAGGGTGAACACCGGGGAGCTGTTTTTT
>few|TRBJ1-6|TRBV27|.
CASSFSARNSPLHF
TGTGCCAGCAGTTTCTCGGCACGTAATTCACCCCTCCACTTT
>few|TRBJ2-1|TRBV10-3|.
CAISEWLGGNEQFF
TGTGCCATCAGTGAGTGGCTTGGGGGCAATGAGCAGTTCTTC
>few|TRBJ2-1|TRBV9|TRBD2
CASSVGLERGYNEQFF
TGTGCCAGCAGCGTAGGTCTGGAGCGGGGGTACAATGAGCAGTTCTTC
>few|TRBJ2-5|TRBV9|.
CASSVRASPETQYF
TGTGCCAGCAGCGTCCGGGCTAGCCCGGAGACCCAGTACTTC
>.|TRBJ2-3|TRBV7-2|.
CASSLEAGILFMDTQYF
TGTGCCAGCAGCTTAGAGGCTGGGATCTTGTTCATGGATACGCAGTATTTT
>many|TRBJ2-3|TRBV28|TRBD2
CASSLAGVAGADTDTQYF
TGTGCCAGCAGTTTAGCTGGAGTAGCGGGAGCCGACACAGATACGCAGTATTTT
>.|TRBJ2-7|TRBV30|.
CAWSEQGYEQYF
TGTGCCTGGAGTGAACAGGGATACGAGCAGTACTTC
>few|TRBJ2-4|TRBV11-2|.
CATGGGYKNIQYF
TGTGCCACTGGAGGGGGCTACAAAAACATTCAGTACTTC
>many|TRBJ2-1|TRBV7-9|.
CASSLEARYNEQFF
TGTGCCAGCAGCTTAGAGGCGCGATACAATGAGCAGTTCTTC
>many|TRBJ1-1|TRBV7-3|.
CASSLHPNTEAFF
TGTGCCAGCAGCTTACACCCGAACACTGAAGCTTTCTTT
>.|TRBJ2-3|TRBV27|.
CASSLVVGPNTQYF
TGTGCCAGCAGTTTAGTAGTTGGGCCTAATACGCAGTATTTT
>many|TRBJ1-5|TRBV6-2/TRBV6-3|.
CASSSGRDNQPQHF
TGTGCCAGCAGCTCTGGTAGGGACAATCAGCCCCAGCATTTT
>few|TRBJ2-2|TRBV12-3/TRBV12-4|.
CASNPRVFTGELFF
TGTGCCAGCAACCCCAGGGTCTTCACCGGGGAGCTGTTTTTT
>many|TRBJ2-3|TRBV29-1|.
CSVEDPDTQYF
TGCAGCGTTGAGGACCCAGATACGCAGTATTTT
>many|TRBJ1-2|TRBV28|TRBD1
CASSSPGGTGYTF
TGTGCCAGCAGCAGCCCAGGGGGAACTGGCTACACCTTC
>few|TRBJ1-1|TRBV7-6|.
CASSFEQGNTEAFF
TGTGCCAGCAGCTTCGAACAGGGGAACACTGAAGCTTTCTTT
>few|TRBJ2-5|TRBV7-9|TRBD2
CASSPGLGVAETQYF
TGTGCCAGCAGCCCAGGACTAGGCGTAGCGGAGACCCAGTACTTC
>few|TRBJ2-3|TRBV12-3/TRBV12-4|.
CASTVSRPDTQYF
TGTGCCAGCACCGTGTCGAGGCCAGATACGCAGTATTTT
>many|TRBJ2-7|TRBV20-1|TRBD1
CSATTDRGSHEQYF
TGCAGTGCTACAACCGACAGGGGAAGCCACGAGCAGTACTTC
>many|TRBJ1-5|TRBV10-3|TRBD1
CAIRSDRGRNQPQHF
TGTGCCATCAGGAGCGACAGGGGGAGAAATCAGCCCCAGCATTTT
>many|TRBJ1-1|TRBV7-2|.
CASSLMDGGRTEAFF
TGTGCCAGCAGCTTAATGGACGGGGGGCGGACTGAAGCTTTCTTT
>few|TRBJ2-5|TRBV5-6|TRBD1
CASSYPTGTETQYF
TGTGCCAGCAGCTACCCGACAGGGACAGAGACCCAGTACTTC
>many|TRBJ1-5|TRBV6-6|TRBD1
CASSVTSGTGAGQPQHF
TGTGCCAGCAGTGTCACTTCCGGGACAGGGGCAGGTCAGCCCCAGCATTTT
>few|TRBJ2-3|TRBV6-2/TRBV6-3|TRBD1
CASSRPGGAVTDTQYF
TGTGCCAGCAGCCGACCAGGGGGCGCAGTGACAGATACGCAGTATTTT
>few|TRBJ2-7|TRBV6-5|TRBD2
CASSSGLAGPYEQYF
TGTGCCAGCAGTTCGGGACTAGCGGGTCCCTACGAGCAGTACTTC
>many|TRBJ2-3|TRBV20-1|.
CSAVTGTTITDTQYF
TGCAGTGCTGTCACTGGAACCACAATCACAGATACGCAGTATTTT
>few|TRBJ2-7|TRBV7-9|TRBD2
CASGRARGEGNEQYF
TGTGCCAGCGGCCGGGCCCGGGGGGAGGGAAACGAGCAGTACTTC